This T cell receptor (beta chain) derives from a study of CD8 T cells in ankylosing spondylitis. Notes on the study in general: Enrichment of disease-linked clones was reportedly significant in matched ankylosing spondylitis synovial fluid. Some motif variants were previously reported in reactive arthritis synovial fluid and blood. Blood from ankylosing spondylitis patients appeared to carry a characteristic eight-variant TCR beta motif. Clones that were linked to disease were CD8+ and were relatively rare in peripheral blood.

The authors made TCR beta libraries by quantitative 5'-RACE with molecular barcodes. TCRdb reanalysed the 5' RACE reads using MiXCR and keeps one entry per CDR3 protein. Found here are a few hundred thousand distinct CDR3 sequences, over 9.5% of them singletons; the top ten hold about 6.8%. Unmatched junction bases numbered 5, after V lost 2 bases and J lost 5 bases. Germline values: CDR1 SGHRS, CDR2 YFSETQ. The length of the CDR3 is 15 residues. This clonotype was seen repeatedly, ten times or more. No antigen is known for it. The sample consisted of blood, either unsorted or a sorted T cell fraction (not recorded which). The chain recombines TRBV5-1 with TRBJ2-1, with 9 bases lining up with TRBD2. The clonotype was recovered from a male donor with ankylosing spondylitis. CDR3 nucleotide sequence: TGCGCCAGCAGCTTTAGCGGGGGACTCAACAATGAGCAGTTCTTC. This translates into CASSFSGGLNNEQFF.